This T cell receptor (beta chain) was recorded in a study of blood T cell repertoires in COVID-19. The overall study: There were acute and convalescent COVID-19 samples, and they came from the United States, Italy and Spain. The cDNA or gDNA used as material had been derived from T cells, B-cell-depleted T cells, or PBMCs.

The repertoire was sequenced with immunoSEQ multiplex PCR; TCRdb's copy has only in-frame clones and lacks some. Of around 250,000 clones detected, 90% appear once; the ten largest clones hold around 2.3%. Seattle-derived patients entered the study during active infection and were followed longitudinally. In germline, CDR1 is LNHDA, CDR2 SQIVND (reference sequence). There are 13 residues in the CDR3. Trimming removed 4 bases from V and 8 bases from J, with 14 bases in between. J is TRBJ1-1 and V is TRBV19, with D tentatively TRBD1 (5 bases). The sample taken for sequencing was peripheral blood. The receptor's source is a woman in her fifties or sixties with COVID-19, enrolled during active disease. This chain's CDR3 is CASSTTTRQEAFF. The CDR3 DNA is TGTGCCAGTAGTACGACGACTAGACAGGAAGCTTTCTTT.